This T cell receptor (beta chain) was documented in a study of CD8 T cells in Susac syndrome. Study-wide results and caveats: Susac-specific public clones found in total CD8+ repertoires numbered approximately 15, and those in CD8+ TEMRA repertoires numbered a few.

The authors negatively isolated CD8+ and CD4+ T cells and FACS-enriched TEMRA cells. V was trimmed by 4 bases and J by 8 bases, leaving 12 bases between them. This CDR3 contains 12 residues. Germline CDR1 reads SGHDT; CDR2 reads YYEEEE. In the case of this clonotype: Its target is unknown.

Reverse transcription of roughly 0.5 to 1 ug RNA used random hexamers. An immunoSEQ multiplex PCR amplified TCR beta CDR3 over 54 Vbeta and 13 Jbeta. TCRdb redid the calling of the immunoSEQ multiplex PCR reads with MiXCR, one entry per CDR3 protein. The data show roughly 100,000 distinct CDR3 sequences, roughly 94% seen once. This chain joins TRBV5-6 and TRBJ1-2; possibly TRBD1 for D (6 bases). The sequence was collected from a human donor with Susac syndrome. Input material: CD8+ T cells from PBMCs. CDR3 coding DNA: TGTGCCAGCAGCGCCCCAGGGGAGGGCTACACCTTC. Its protein is CASSAPGEGYTF. Filled out from reference TRBV5-6 and TRBJ1-2, the complete variable domain reads DAGVTQSPTHLIKTRGQQVTLRCSPKSGHDTVSWYQQALGQGPQFIFQYYEEEERQRGNFPDRFSGHQFPNYSSELNVNALLLGDSALYLCASSAPGEGYTFGSGTRLTVV.